This is a list of T cell receptor beta chains from one sample in a study of response to subunit inactivated influenza vaccine. TCRdb recomputed calls from the RT-PCR reads with MiXCR, one row per CDR3 protein. The top ten clones hold 10% to 15% of a sample with some 480,000 distinct CDR3 sequences, around 9.9% of them seen once. The sample in question was PBMCs from blood, obtained about 40 days after vaccination. The receptors stem from a man aged 50 or older who received an inactivated influenza vaccine. CDR3s include the opening cysteine and the closing phenylalanine or tryptophan. The D gene is left open where the match is weak. Rows may omit the clone size; those that give it use once, few, many or a size class.

CDR3aa: CASSSGGTSGSYEQYF
CDR3nt: TGTGCCAGTAGTTCCGGGGGGACTAGCGGGTCCTACGAGCAGTACTTC
j_gene: TRBJ2-7
abundance: NA
d_gene: TRBD2
v_gene: TRBV19

CDR3aa: CASSLTGTASGNTIYF
CDR3nt: TGCGCCAGCAGCTTAACCGGGACGGCCTCTGGAAACACCATATATTTT
j_gene: TRBJ1-3
abundance: many
d_gene: NA
v_gene: TRBV5-1

CDR3aa: CASTEIGSEQYF
CDR3nt: TGTGCCAGCACGGAGATTGGATCCGAGCAGTACTTC
j_gene: TRBJ2-7
abundance: NA
d_gene: NA
v_gene: TRBV6-6

CDR3aa: CATSDLISSYTYNEQFF
CDR3nt: TGTGCCACCAGTGACTTGATCTCAAGCTATACCTACAATGAGCAGTTCTTC
j_gene: TRBJ2-1
abundance: many
d_gene: NA
v_gene: TRBV24-1

CDR3aa: CASSLGDVSTDTQYF
CDR3nt: TGCGCCAGCAGCTTGGGGGATGTCAGCACAGATACGCAGTATTTT
j_gene: TRBJ2-3
abundance: NA
d_gene: NA
v_gene: TRBV5-1

CDR3aa: CASSSQGAGNEQYF
CDR3nt: TGCGCCAGCAGCTCACAGGGGGCTGGGAACGAGCAGTACTTC
j_gene: TRBJ2-7
abundance: NA
d_gene: TRBD1
v_gene: TRBV5-1

CDR3aa: CASSLSPTGKTGELFF
CDR3nt: TGTGCCAGCAGTTTATCTCCCACGGGAAAGACCGGGGAGCTGTTTTTT
j_gene: TRBJ2-2
abundance: many
d_gene: NA
v_gene: TRBV28

CDR3aa: CASSLITGGGRETQYF
CDR3nt: TGTGCCAGCAGCTTAATTACCGGGGGGGGCAGGGAGACCCAGTACTTC
j_gene: TRBJ2-5
abundance: NA
d_gene: TRBD2
v_gene: TRBV11-2

CDR3aa: CASSRRWSSDRDGETQYF
CDR3nt: TGTGCCAGCAGCCGACGTTGGAGCTCTGACAGGGATGGGGAGACCCAGTACTTC
j_gene: TRBJ2-5
abundance: NA
d_gene: TRBD1
v_gene: TRBV7-6

CDR3aa: CASSLSPGWVTEAFF
CDR3nt: TGCGCCAGCAGCTTAAGTCCAGGGTGGGTCACTGAAGCTTTCTTT
j_gene: TRBJ1-1
abundance: NA
d_gene: NA
v_gene: TRBV5-1

CDR3aa: CSVDAGASSYNEQFF
CDR3nt: TGCAGCGTTGATGCGGGAGCGAGCTCCTACAATGAGCAGTTCTTC
j_gene: TRBJ2-1
abundance: NA
d_gene: TRBD2
v_gene: TRBV29-1

CDR3aa: CASRPAGQGYTEQFF
CDR3nt: TGTGCCAGCAGGCCGGCGGGACAGGGGTATACTGAGCAGTTCTTC
j_gene: TRBJ2-1
abundance: many
d_gene: TRBD1
v_gene: TRBV5-1

CDR3aa: CASSSVTRDYGIAYEQYF
CDR3nt: TGTGCCAGCAGCTCAGTGACCCGGGACTATGGAATCGCCTACGAGCAGTACTTC
j_gene: TRBJ2-7
abundance: many
d_gene: TRBD2
v_gene: TRBV7-6

CDR3aa: CSARDSGTTDTQYF
CDR3nt: TGCAGTGCTCGGGACTCTGGCACCACAGATACGCAGTATTTT
j_gene: TRBJ2-3
abundance: NA
d_gene: NA
v_gene: TRBV20-1

CDR3aa: CASSLLAQRGLNTDTQYF
CDR3nt: TGTGCCAGCAGCTTACTTGCCCAGCGGGGCCTTAACACAGATACGCAGTATTTT
j_gene: TRBJ2-3
abundance: NA
d_gene: TRBD2
v_gene: TRBV7-6

CDR3aa: CASSQKRGTSGDYEQYF
CDR3nt: TGTGCCAGCAGCCAGAAGAGAGGGACTAGCGGCGACTACGAGCAGTACTTC
j_gene: TRBJ2-7
abundance: few
d_gene: TRBD2
v_gene: TRBV7-9

CDR3aa: CASSYSERGGGEQFF
CDR3nt: TGCGCCAGCAGCTATAGTGAAAGGGGCGGGGGTGAGCAGTTCTTC
j_gene: TRBJ2-1
abundance: few
d_gene: TRBD2
v_gene: TRBV5-1